These 32 T cell receptor beta chains share one sample of origin, sequenced in a study of molecular identifiers for immune sequencing clone quantification. TCRdb used MiXCR to reprocess the PCR reads, holding one entry per CDR3 protein. Of 400,000 to 600,000 distinct CDR3 sequences in the sample, about a quarter were seen once. What was sequenced was naive CD8+ T cells from blood, with Jurkat cell RNA spiked in. Subset meaning: FACS-sorted CD8+CD4-CCR7+CD45RA+ naive T cells. These receptors came from a human donor in good health. Some libraries in this study had Jurkat cell RNA spiked in.

A few counts support this clonotype. As DNA, the CDR3 is TGTGCCAGCAGCATTGGACAGGAGTATGGCTACACCTTC. It is translated as CASSIGQEYGYTF. This chain uses TRBV7-8 with TRBJ1-2; 7 bases align to TRBD1. Looked up from germline, CDR1 is SGHVS and CDR2 is FQNEAQ. The V gene end was trimmed by 5 bases and the J gene end by 5 bases; junction bases not matched to a gene: 5. The CDR3 contains 13 residues.

The rearrangement links TRBV27 to TRBJ2-7; possible D gene TRBD1, 5 bases. The CDR3 is 16 residues long. Looked up from germline, CDR1 is MNHEY and CDR2 is SMNVEV (reference sequence). V was pared by 5 bases and J by 2 bases, with 19 bases between. The CDR3 is CASSPAGVTAPYEQYF. The CDR3 DNA reads TGTGCCAGCAGTCCCGCCGGTGTGACAGCTCCCTACGAGCAGTACTTC.

In this sample, this clonotype turned up once. Given a much more abundant clone one base away, this may be a read error. This chain uses TRBV2 with TRBJ2-3, with TRBD2 matching 9 bases. Germline V gives CDR1 SNHLY, CDR2 FYNNEI. This CDR3 has 15 amino acids. The CDR3 sequence: CASSSRGLAGDTRYF. The DNA of the CDR3 is TGTGCCAGCAGTTCCCGGGGACTAGCAGGAGATACGCGGTATTTT. The variable domain in full, with the rest retrieved from reference TRBV2 and TRBJ2-3, is EPEVTQTPSHQVTQMGQEVILRCVPISNHLYFYWYRQILGQKVEFLVSFYNNEISEKSEIFDDQFSVERPDGSNFTLKIRSTKLEDSAMYFCASSSRGLAGDTRYFGPGTRLTVL.

This clonotype was seen a handful of times. The J gene is TRBJ2-3, the V gene TRBV4-3, with D tentatively TRBD1 (5 bases). The V and J ends lost 0 bases and 3 bases respectively, with 16 bases between them. Germline loops: CDR1 LGHNA, CDR2 YSLEER. This CDR3 spans 17 amino acids. Written as DNA, the CDR3 is TGCGCCAGCAGCCAAGATCCGACAGTAGGGTGTACAGATACGCAGTATTTT. Encoded protein: CASSQDPTVGCTDTQYF.

In regard to this clonotype: With a much larger clone just one base away, this may be a read error. The DNA for the CDR3 is TGTGCCAGCAGTACGGACAGCTATAGCCAAGAGACCCGGTACTTC. Amino acids: CASSTDSYSQETRYF. This chain uses TRBV27 with TRBJ2-5; tentative D call: TRBD1 (6 bases). The CDR3 has 15 residues. The germline V gene has CDR1 MNHEY and CDR2 SMNVEV (reference sequence).

This clonotype was observed a few times. CDR3 bases: TGTGCCAGCAGCTTACCTCACGGGCAAAAAGAGACCCAGTACTTC. Its translation: CASSLPHGQKETQYF. The chain uses TRBV7-9 and TRBJ2-5; D is ambiguous. V was shortened by 2 bases and J by 3 bases, with 13 bases between the two germline ends. This CDR3 comprises 15 residues. Per germline, CDR1 SEHNR and CDR2 FQNEAQ (reference sequence).

This clonotype occurred a few times. The chain is built from TRBV13 and TRBJ2-7; 7 positions agree with TRBD2. There are 14 residues in the CDR3. The germline V gene encodes CDR1 PRHDT and CDR2 FYEKMQ (reference sequence). V shed 1 base, J shed 6 bases, and the junction held 6 bases outside the gene matches. In nucleotides, the CDR3 is TGTGCCAGCAGCTTAGTCGGACTAGATCCCGAGCAGTACTTC. It translates to CASSLVGLDPEQYF.

The table lists this clonotype with many counts. The chain joins TRBV14 to TRBJ1-2; D ambiguous. This CDR3 has 15 residues. V lost 0 bases and J lost 0, with 8 bases in between. CDR1 SGHDN and CDR2 FVKESK come from the germline V gene. CDR3 protein: CASSQEGSPNYGYTF. CDR3 DNA sequence: TGTGCCAGCAGCCAAGAGGGCAGTCCTAACTATGGCTACACCTTC.

This clonotype was observed a few times. The V and J genes are TRBV27 and TRBJ1-3; maybe TRBD1 (6 bases). CDR1 and CDR2 from the germline V gene are MNHEY and SMNVEV (reference sequence). The CDR3 spans 18 residues. V was trimmed by 5 bases and J by 1 base, leaving 21 bases between them. The CDR3 DNA reads as TGTGCCAGCAGTCCATTACGCGTACAAGGGGGTTCTGGAAACACCATATATTTT. It yields the protein CASSPLRVQGGSGNTIYF.

In its sample, this clonotype was seen a few times. This chain joins TRBV30 and TRBJ1-2, with D perhaps TRBD1 (5 bases). With 5 bases removed from V and 2 bases from J, the gap between germline ends came to 12 bases. This CDR3 is 13 amino acids long. Germline CDR1 and CDR2: GTSNPN and SVGIG (reference sequence). The CDR3 nucleotides read TGTGCCTGGGATACCGGGACCAACTATGGCTACACCTTC. This gives the protein CAWDTGTNYGYTF.

In this sample, this clonotype turned up a few times. This chain uses TRBV14 with TRBJ2-7; 7 bases line up with TRBD1. CDR3 length equals 16 residues. V gave up 0 bases and J gave up 6 bases; unmatched junction bases: 11. Germline V lookup: CDR1 SGHDN, CDR2 FVKESK. The chain's CDR3 is CASSQDWSGGPPEQYF. CDR3 nucleotides: TGTGCCAGCAGCCAAGATTGGTCAGGGGGTCCTCCCGAGCAGTACTTC.

The chain links TRBV27 to TRBJ2-3, with D possibly matching TRBD2 (5 bases). Trimming took off 2 bases at V and 3 bases at J, with 12 bases between the two ends. The CDR3 spans 15 residues. In germline, CDR1 is MNHEY, CDR2 SMNVEV (reference sequence). CDR3 DNA: TGTGCCAGCAGTTTAGAAGCGGAGGAAACAGATACGCAGTATTTT. Translated: CASSLEAEETDTQYF.

This clonotype was seen repeatedly, ten times or more. The chain carries TRBV27 and TRBJ2-7; TRBD1 matches 8 bases. Germline-derived CDR1 and CDR2 are MNHEY and SMNVEV (reference sequence). The trim removed 5 bases at V and 2 bases at J, leaving 8 bases unmatched. This CDR3 region has 15 residues. This CDR3 is CASSPGTGITYEQYF. CDR3 in DNA: TGTGCCAGCAGTCCCGGGACAGGTATAACCTACGAGCAGTACTTC.

The sample holds a few counts of this clonotype. The V and J genes are TRBV4-3 and TRBJ2-7; 7 bases align to TRBD1. After removal of 0 bases from V and 0 bases from J, the junction contained 8 bases not matched to a gene. Per germline, CDR1 LGHNA and CDR2 YSLEER. The CDR3 totals 17 residues. The chain's CDR3 is CASSQDRGQAISYEQYF. In nucleotides, the CDR3 is TGCGCCAGCAGCCAAGATCGCGGACAGGCGATCTCCTACGAGCAGTACTTC.

V gene TRBV12-3 or TRBV12-4 combines with J gene TRBJ1-4, with a tentative D call TRBD1 (5 bases). Trimming left V 5 bases short and J 6 bases short, with 13 bases between. The CDR3 runs 14 residues. The CDR3, as DNA: TGTGCCAGCAGTGAAGCAGGGAGGGATGAAAAACTGTTTTTT. Protein: CASSEAGRDEKLFF.

Worth noting for this clonotype: Possible read error: a much larger clone is one base away. The chain links TRBV28 to TRBJ2-7; D is unresolved. This CDR3 is built from 13 residues. Germline assignment: CDR1 MDHEN and CDR2 SYDVKM. The CDR3 DNA follows: TGTGCCAGCAGCGTACTACTCTCCTACGCGCAGTACTTC. Protein: CASSVLLSYAQYF.

This clonotype was picked up many times. The chain carries TRBV7-9 and TRBJ2-7; a weak D match, TRBD1 (6 bases). CDR3 length: 15 residues. Between the trimmed V and J ends, which lost 5 bases and 10 bases, there was a span of 24 bases. CDR1 is SEHNR and CDR2 is FQNEAQ in the germline V gene (reference sequence). The CDR3 reads CASSPNRDISTKQYF. The CDR3 nucleotides are TGTGCCAGCAGCCCGAACCGGGACATCTCTACGAAACAGTACTTC.

This chain connects TRBV19 to TRBJ1-4; unclear D gene. This CDR3 spans 18 amino acids. The germline V gene encodes CDR1 LNHDA and CDR2 SQIVND (reference sequence). Trimming removed 3 bases from V and 5 bases from J, with 22 bases in between. In nucleotides, the CDR3 is TGTGCCAGTAGTATCCCCTCGGTTTTCGGCGGAAACAATGAAAAACTGTTTTTT. It specifies CASSIPSVFGGNNEKLFF.

This clonotype was seen a few times. The chain uses TRBV20-1 and TRBJ2-7; D call uncertain. Germline V lookup: CDR1 DFQATT, CDR2 SNEGSKA (reference sequence). The CDR3 contains 17 residues. V lost 7 bases to trimming and J lost 0 bases, with 25 bases between them. The CDR3 sequence: CSVKLPIDRRSSYEQYF. As DNA, the CDR3 is TGCAGTGTTAAGCTACCGATAGATAGAAGGAGCTCCTACGAGCAGTACTTC.

The rearrangement joins TRBV7-9 to TRBJ2-7, with 9 positions matching TRBD2. V dropped 6 bases and J dropped 2; count of bases not matched to a gene: 5. CDR1 is SEHNR, CDR2 FQNEAQ, per germline (reference sequence). CDR3 length: 14 residues. CDR3 in amino acids: CASSGSGRPYEQYF. CDR3 DNA: TGTGCCAGCAGTGGGAGCGGGAGGCCCTACGAGCAGTACTTC.

This clonotype was seen many times. The chain is built from TRBV28 and TRBJ2-3; D ambiguous. Germline V gene sequence: CDR1 MDHEN, CDR2 SYDVKM. The CDR3 length is 13 residues. Deletions cut 7 bases from V and 4 bases from J, with 12 bases between. CDR3 in amino acids: CASTLSSADTQYF. In nucleotides, the CDR3 is TGTGCCAGCACCCTCAGCAGCGCAGATACGCAGTATTTT.

In regard to this clonotype: A read error may be the cause here, since a much bigger clone is one base away. V and J are TRBV12-3 or TRBV12-4 and TRBJ2-7; possibly TRBD1 or TRBD2 for D (5 bases each). The CDR3 length is 14 residues. DNA for the CDR3: TGTGCCAGCAGTTTCTGGGGCGGGTCCTGCGAGCAGTACTTC. It is translated as CASSFWGGSCEQYF.

The chain has TRBV12-3 or TRBV12-4 and TRBJ2-5; D is tentatively TRBD1 or TRBD2 (5 bases each). V shed 7 bases and J shed 9 bases, with 18 bases lying between them. The CDR3 has 13 residues. CDR3 coding DNA: TGTGCCAGCACCCGGGACCCCTCGGTGGCCCAGTACTTC. Encoded protein: CASTRDPSVAQYF.

In its sample, this clonotype was seen many times. V usage is TRBV9 and J usage is TRBJ1-1; D ambiguous. V was clipped by 0 bases and J by 5 bases, with 11 bases between them. CDR3 length: 14 amino acids. Germline loops: CDR1 SGDLS, CDR2 YYNGEE. The CDR3 DNA follows: TGTGCCAGCAGCGTAGGGGGTGAAGTGACTGAAGCTTTCTTT. Residues: CASSVGGEVTEAFF.

Concerning this clonotype: This sequence may be a read error, since a much larger clone differs from it by one base. The V gene is TRBV2, the J gene TRBJ1-1; D might be TRBD1 (5 bases). Germline V lookup: CDR1 SNHLY, CDR2 FYNNEI. This CDR3 is built from 13 residues. CDR3 residues: CTSRDGRNTEAFF. In DNA form, the CDR3 reads TGTACCAGCAGGGACGGACGGAACACTGAAGCTTTCTTT.

Concerning this clonotype: This may stem from a read error, because a much larger clone lies one nucleotide away. The gene calls are TRBV20-1 and TRBJ2-7; TRBD2 matches at 9 bases. This CDR3 has 13 residues. The germline V gene has CDR1 DFQATT and CDR2 SNEGSKA (reference sequence). In nucleotides, the CDR3 is TGCGGTGCCGGGCCACTAGCGGGTCGGGAGCAGTACTTC. Amino acid sequence: CGAGPLAGREQYF.

This clonotype showed up just a few times. The gene calls are TRBV6-5 and TRBJ2-1, with 8 bases lining up with TRBD2. Germline V gene sequence: CDR1 MNHEY, CDR2 SVGAGI. This CDR3 is built from 12 residues. CDR3 amino acids: CAKRGGGVEQFF. The CDR3, as DNA: TGTGCTAAACGGGGGGGTGGTGTTGAGCAGTTCTTC.

This clonotype was counted between two and nine times. V is TRBV30 and J is TRBJ1-5, with a possible D match to TRBD1 (6 bases). V was shortened by 5 bases and J by 4 bases, with 15 bases between the two germline ends. The CDR3 spans 14 residues. Germline V gene sequence: CDR1 GTSNPN, CDR2 SVGIG (reference sequence). CDR3 loop: CAWGAGQGNQPQHF. The CDR3, as DNA: TGTGCCTGGGGTGCTGGGCAGGGGAATCAGCCCCAGCATTTT.

This clonotype was detected a few times. The rearrangement uses TRBV6-2 or TRBV6-3 and TRBJ2-5; 10 bases fit TRBD2. The trim removed 4 bases at V and 1 base at J, leaving 0 bases unmatched. The CDR3 is made up of 14 amino acids. The germline V gene has CDR1 MNHEY and CDR2 SVGEGT. CDR3 coding DNA: TGTGCCAGCAGTTGGACTAGCGGCCAAGAGACCCAGTACTTC. It codes for CASSWTSGQETQYF.

At least ten counts were recorded for this clonotype. The V and J genes are TRBV6-6 and TRBJ1-6, with D perhaps matching TRBD1 (6 bases). From germline, CDR1 is MNHNY and CDR2 SVGAGI (reference sequence). This CDR3 is built from 15 residues. V shed 0 bases and J shed 10 bases, with 13 bases lying between them. The CDR3 region has the DNA TGTGCCAGCAGTTACTCGGAGACAGGATACTCACCCCTCCACTTT. It is translated as CASSYSETGYSPLHF.

This clonotype was observed at least ten times. The rearrangement links TRBV7-2 to TRBJ2-3; D call uncertain. Trimming stripped 3 bases from V and 1 base from J, with 17 bases between. Germline V lookup: CDR1 SGHTA, CDR2 FQGNSA. The CDR3 spans 17 residues. CDR3 protein: CASSFIWDKLGTDTQYF. Written as DNA, the CDR3 is TGTGCCAGCAGCTTCATCTGGGATAAATTGGGCACAGATACGCAGTATTTT.

The gene calls are TRBV29-1 and TRBJ2-3; the match to TRBD1 covers 8 bases. Germline V gene data show CDR1 as SQVTM and CDR2 as ANQGSEA. After removal of 7 bases from V and 3 bases from J, the junction contained 9 bases not matched to a gene. This CDR3 comprises 14 residues. CDR3 coding DNA: TGCAGCGCCTCCGGGGACAGGTCAACAGATACGCAGTATTTT. This encodes CSASGDRSTDTQYF.